These 21 T cell receptor beta chains were all obtained from the same sample, sequenced in a study of identifying expanded T cells in peripheral blood. Sequenced by immunoSEQ multiplex PCR; TCRdb stores in-frame clones only, minus some. Of more than 80,000 clones listed, approximately 88% are singletons. Input material: blood. All receptors derive from a person aged 18 to 75 in good health.

This chain links TRBV28 with TRBJ2-7; a weak D match, TRBD1 (5 bases). V was shortened by 6 bases and J by 0 bases, with 12 bases between the two germline ends. CDR1 is MDHEN and CDR2 is SYDVKM in the germline V gene. This CDR3 is built from 14 residues. CDR3 sequence: CASSKSTASYEQYF. Here the CDR3 DNA reads TGTGCCAGCAGCAAATCGACAGCCTCCTACGAGCAGTACTTC.

This chain links TRBV28 with TRBJ1-3; 7 positions agree with TRBD1. The length of the CDR3 is 15 residues. CDR1 is MDHEN, CDR2 SYDVKM, per germline. J was trimmed by 4 bases and V by 5 bases; bases with no gene match: 8. The CDR3 sequence is CASSLIQGDGNTIYF. The CDR3 region has the DNA TGTGCCAGCAGTCTTATTCAGGGGGACGGAAACACCATATATTTT.

The chain combines TRBV11-2 with TRBJ2-7, with D possibly TRBD2 on 5 matching bases. V dropped 1 base and J dropped 3 bases, with 13 bases sitting between them. Germline CDR1 and CDR2: SGHAT and FQNNGV. This CDR3 spans 15 amino acids. The DNA of the CDR3 is TGTGCCAGCAGCTTAGCCCGGACTGGAATCTACGAGCAGTACTTC. Residues: CASSLARTGIYEQYF.

This chain links TRBV4-1 with TRBJ2-7; no firm D call. V shed 0 bases and J shed 7 bases, with 4 bases lying between them. CDR3 length equals 11 residues. CDR1 is MGHRA, CDR2 YSYEKL, per germline. CDR3 sequence: CASSQEGEQYF. For the CDR3, the DNA is TGCGCCAGCAGCCAAGAGGGGGAGCAGTACTTC.

This sequence joins TRBV5-4 and TRBJ2-4; 11 bases agree with TRBD1. In germline, CDR1 is SGHNT, CDR2 YYREEE (reference sequence). There are 19 residues in the CDR3. Germline trimming cut 3 bases from V and 7 bases from J; bases unmatched to any gene: 18. The CDR3 bases are TGTGCCAGCAGCTCCCGGACAGGGGGCTTGGGAAAGCTGGGGAACATTCAGTACTTC. It translates to CASSSRTGGLGKLGNIQYF.

This chain joins TRBV5-6 and TRBJ2-7; a weak D match, TRBD1 (6 bases). The germline gives CDR1 SGHDT, CDR2 YYEEEE. The V end was cut by 4 bases, the J end by 6 bases, with 11 bases between. The CDR3 totals 12 residues. As DNA, the CDR3 is TGTGCCAGCAGCGGTACAGGGCCCGAGCAGTACTTC. This sequence encodes CASSGTGPEQYF.

The rearrangement uses TRBV9 and TRBJ2-7, with 9 nucleotides matching TRBD1. Germline lookup yields CDR1 SGDLS and CDR2 YYNGEE. This CDR3 comprises 17 residues. J was trimmed by 3 bases and V by 3 bases; bases with no gene match: 13. Here the CDR3 reads CASSAGTGLRVGYEQYF. The DNA of the CDR3 is TGTGCCAGCAGCGCCGGGACAGGGTTGAGGGTAGGCTACGAGCAGTACTTC.

This chain joins TRBV7-9 and TRBJ2-7; D unclear. V lost 1 base and J 6 bases, leaving 7 bases between the germline ends. The germline CDR1 and CDR2 sequences are SEHNR and FQNEAQ (reference sequence). CDR3 size: 12 residues. The CDR3 protein is CASSLGLVEQYF. CDR3 nucleotide sequence: TGTGCCAGCAGCTTAGGGTTGGTCGAGCAGTACTTC.

This clone was recorded once. The rearrangement links TRBV15 to TRBJ2-5; D is perhaps TRBD2 (5 bases). The CDR3 has 13 amino acids. Germline lookup yields CDR1 LNHNV and CDR2 YYDKDF (reference sequence). The V gene lost 7 bases and the J gene lost 4 bases, with 13 bases spanning the gap. The CDR3 DNA sequence: TGTGCCACCACCATTGACCGGGGAGAGACCCAGTACTTC. This translates into CATTIDRGETQYF.

In this sample, this clone turned up once. The V call is TRBV4-1, the J call TRBJ2-1; D remains ambiguous. Germline V lookup: CDR1 MGHRA, CDR2 YSYEKL. This CDR3 spans 15 amino acids. V was shortened by 1 base and J by 1 base, with 8 bases between the two germline ends. DNA of the CDR3: TGCGCCAGCAGCCAAGTGGGTGAATCCTACAATGAGCAGTTCTTC. It specifies CASSQVGESYNEQFF.

This chain links TRBV27 with TRBJ2-3; the D gene is possibly TRBD2 (5 bases). The CDR3 contains 16 residues. The ends were cut back, 7 bases at V and 1 base at J, with 18 bases in the middle. The germline V gene encodes CDR1 MNHEY and CDR2 SMNVEV (reference sequence). The CDR3 coding sequence is TGTGCCAGCACCTCTCTGGGGAGTCCGGGCACAGATACGCAGTATTTT. Translation: CASTSLGSPGTDTQYF.

A few counts support this clone. CDR3 protein: CASSLAWNEQYF. Here the CDR3 DNA reads TGTGCCAGCAGCTTAGCCTGGAACGAGCAGTACTTC. V is TRBV7-9 and J is TRBJ2-7; D ambiguous. Germline-derived CDR1 and CDR2 are SEHNR and FQNEAQ (reference sequence). The ends were cut back, 0 bases at V and 5 bases at J, with 5 bases in the middle. This CDR3 region has 12 residues.

CDR3 protein: CAWRRDTYTEAFF. Written as DNA, the CDR3 is TGTGCCTGGAGGCGGGACACCTACACTGAAGCTTTCTTT. V usage is TRBV30 and J usage is TRBJ1-1; possibly TRBD1 for D (6 bases). The CDR3 is 13 residues long. Trimming took off 3 bases at V and 3 bases at J, with 11 bases between the two ends. Germline CDR1 GTSNPN, CDR2 SVGIG (reference sequence).

The chain carries TRBV4-3 and TRBJ2-1, with 7 nucleotides matching TRBD2. This CDR3 has 16 residues. Germline CDR1 reads LGHNA; CDR2 reads YSLEER. After removal of 0 bases from V and 4 bases from J, the junction contained 6 bases not matched to a gene. The CDR3 is CASSQDRASGYNEQFF. The CDR3 region has the DNA TGCGCCAGCAGCCAAGATCGGGCTAGCGGATACAATGAGCAGTTCTTC.

The rearrangement links TRBV6-4 to TRBJ1-4; possibly TRBD1 for D (5 bases). The CDR3 has 15 amino acids. Germline values: CDR1 MRHNA, CDR2 SNTAGT. V was pared by 3 bases and J by 3 bases, with 11 bases between. The CDR3 DNA reads as TGTGCCAGCAGTGAAGGGAAAGGGGCTAATGAAAAACTGTTTTTT. It specifies CASSEGKGANEKLFF.

The V and J genes are TRBV28 and TRBJ2-5; D is possibly TRBD2 (6 bases). Germline assignment: CDR1 MDHEN and CDR2 SYDVKM. Trimming removed 8 bases at V and 5 bases at J, with 12 bases between. CDR3 length: 12 residues. For the CDR3, the DNA is TGTGCCAGCCAGACTAGTTTGGAGACCCAGTACTTC. Translating it yields CASQTSLETQYF. The whole variable domain, filled in from reference TRBV28 and TRBJ2-5, reads DVKVTQSSRYLVKRTGEKVFLECVQDMDHENMFWYRQDPGLGLRLIYFSYDVKMKEKGDIPEGYSVSREKKERFSLILESASTNQTSMYLCASQTSLETQYFGPGTRLLVL.

The chain joins TRBV5-1 to TRBJ1-2; 9 nucleotides match TRBD1. This CDR3 has 15 amino acids. Trimming at V came to 0 bases and at J to 1 base, leaving 1 base not matched to a gene. Germline V gene data show CDR1 as SGHRS and CDR2 as YFSETQ. The CDR3 is CASSLGDRDNYGYTF. CDR3 bases: TGCGCCAGCAGCTTGGGGGACAGGGATAACTATGGCTACACCTTC.

This chain joins TRBV21-1 and TRBJ2-3; the table's D call, TRBD2, has no DNA check behind it. TRBV21-1 is a pseudogene locus. The CDR3 spans 18 residues. In DNA form, the CDR3 reads TGTGCCAGCAGCAAACGCCCAGCGGCCCTGACCCCCACAGATACGCAGTATTTT. Translated: CASSKRPAALTPTDTQYF.

The chain employs TRBV28 and TRBJ2-5; D is possibly TRBD2 (6 bases). The J call is in doubt because the DNA end fits TRBJ2-7 better. Germline CDR1 and CDR2: MDHEN and SYDVKM. There are 15 residues in the CDR3. In DNA, the CDR3 is TGTGCCAGCAGTACCCGTCGGAGGGCCCCCTACGAGCAGTACTTC. As protein: CASSTRRRAPYEQYF.

The V gene is TRBV5-4, the J gene TRBJ2-1; D gene uncertain. The V end was cut by 1 base, the J end by 5 bases, with 10 bases between. This CDR3 region has 14 residues. Per germline, CDR1 SGHNT and CDR2 YYREEE (reference sequence). CDR3 loop: CASSLWAVNNEQFF. DNA for the CDR3: TGTGCCAGCAGCTTGTGGGCTGTTAACAATGAGCAGTTCTTC.

V and J are TRBV5-1 and TRBJ1-6; 10 nucleotides match TRBD1. The CDR3 covers 17 residues. Trimming cost V 0 bases and J 9 bases; bases outside gene matches: 9. Germline CDR1 is SGHRS and CDR2 is YFSETQ. CDR3 nucleotides: TGCGCCAGCAGCTTGGCCGACCGACAGGGGGCCGGTTCACCCCTCCACTTT. As protein: CASSLADRQGAGSPLHF.